This T cell receptor beta chain was identified during a study of persistence of HIV-infected CD4 T cells. On the study more broadly: Multiple blood draws of up to about 180 mL, except a couple of donors with single leukapheresis.

A note on this clone: The antigen is unknown.

The libraries were made with immunoSEQ version 4 in survey mode. The method was immunoSEQ multiplex PCR; TCRdb's version includes in-frame clones alone and lacks a portion of them. The profile shows under 45,000 clones, 89% of them singletons. This CDR3 has 15 residues. Germline CDR1 reads SEHNR; CDR2 reads FQNEAQ (reference sequence). The V end lost 2 bases, the J end lost 7 bases, and 15 bases lay between the germline ends. Cells were stimulated nonspecifically with anti-CD3/anti-CD28 magnetic beads. Sorting selected CD4+ T cells upregulating both CD40 ligand and CD69. Donors had CD4+ T cell counts above 400 cells/uL and were CMV-seropositive. Anti-CD28/CD49d costimulation, CD40-blocking antibody and enfuvirtide were given to CD8-depleted PBMCs for about 19 hours.

The input for sequencing was CD4+ T cells sorted from PBMCs after 18-hour stimulation, taken from a patient who received antiretroviral therapy. The rearrangement joins TRBV7-9 to TRBJ1-5; D is unresolved. The clonotype was recovered from an adult man with HIV who was CMV-seropositive. CDR3 residues: CASSLLSLSGQPQHF. In DNA form, the CDR3 reads TGTGCCAGCAGCTTATTAAGTCTTTCTGGGCAGCCCCAGCATTTT.